This T cell receptor (beta chain) appears in the sequencing data of a study of blood T cell repertoires in COVID-19. Overall study: COVID-19 samples from acute and convalescent phases originated in the United States, Italy and Spain. T cells, B-cell-depleted T cells, or PBMCs supplied cDNA or gDNA.

CDR1 is LNHDA and CDR2 is SQIVND in the germline V gene (reference sequence). V lost 4 bases and J 1 base, leaving 20 bases between the germline ends. This CDR3 spans 18 amino acids. Libraries were prepared by immunoSEQ multiplex PCR; TCRdb keeps only in-frame clonotypes and omits some of them. Of some 530,000 clones listed, less than 90% were seen once; the top ten hold around 8%. The receptor's source is a woman aged 55-70 years who had recovered from COVID-19. Sequences were obtained from PBMCs or T cells enriched from blood (not recorded which). The genes are TRBV19 and TRBJ1-3, with D tentatively TRBD1 (6 bases). The CDR3 DNA follows: TGTGCCAGTAGTAAGCAGGTCGGCGGGGGGCATTCTGGAAACACCATATATTTT. It is translated as CASSKQVGGGHSGNTIYF.